A selection of T cell receptor beta chains follows, all from one sample in a study of blood T cell repertoires in COVID-19. Generated by immunoSEQ multiplex PCR, the TCRdb table keeps only in-frame clones and is missing some. The data show 32,000 or so clones, with 87% seen just once and just under 2% held by the top ten. The sample was peripheral blood. These receptor sequences come from a man aged 45 to 65 with active or convalescent COVID-19. The CDR3 runs from the conserved cysteine through the conserved F or W. A D gene is named only where the DNA matches it firmly. The size entry is marked missing in some rows and otherwise reads once, few, many or a size class.

v_gene	abundance	d_gene	j_gene	CDR3nt	CDR3aa
TRBV19	few	TRBD2	TRBJ2-4	TGTGCCAGTAGTATTGGAGCGGGAGGATACATTCAGTACTTC	CASSIGAGGYIQYF
TRBV5-8	-	TRBD2	TRBJ2-1	TGTGCCAGCAGCTTGGGCGGGAGCCGTTACAATGAGCAGTTCTTC	CASSLGGSRYNEQFF
TRBV20-1	once	TRBD1	TRBJ1-1	TGCAGTGCCGGGACAGGGGCTGAAGCTTTCTTT	CSAGTGAEAFF
TRBV6-5	-	TRBD1	TRBJ2-2	TGTGCCAGCAGTTCCACGGGACAGGGAAACACCGGGGAGCTGTTTTTT	CASSSTGQGNTGELFF
TRBV7-9	-	-	TRBJ1-6	TGTGCCAGCAGTTCCGGGTCCGCGAATTCACCCCTCCACTTT	CASSSGSANSPLHF
TRBV11-2	-	-	TRBJ2-1	TGTGCCAGCAGCTTATCCGGGAATACCTACAATGAGCAGTTCTTC	CASSLSGNTYNEQFF
TRBV7-3	-	TRBD2	TRBJ2-3	TGTGCCAGCAGCTTATGGGCTAGCGGGAGCACAGATACGCAGTATTTT	CASSLWASGSTDTQYF
TRBV28	-	TRBD1	TRBJ2-1	TGTGCCAGCAGTCAAGGACAGGGGGCTTCGGGCAATGAGCAGTTCTTC	CASSQGQGASGNEQFF
TRBV7-2	-	-	TRBJ1-4	TGTGCCAGCAGCCCCGGGGGGGTAAGGGAAAAACTGTTTTTT	CASSPGGVREKLFF
TRBV11-3	-	TRBD2	TRBJ2-3	TGTGCCAGCAGCTTTCCTAGCGGGAGGGGGTTCCACACAGATACGCAGTATTTT	CASSFPSGRGFHTDTQYF
TRBV7-9	once	TRBD1	TRBJ2-3	TGTGCCAGCAGCTCAATCTCCTCCCCCAGGGGGCGGTTGACAGATACGCAGTATTTT	CASSSISSPRGRLTDTQYF
TRBV9	-	TRBD2	TRBJ2-2	TGTGCCAGCAGCGCGAGGACTAGCGGGAGGGCCGCGAACACCGGGGAGCTGTTTTTT	CASSARTSGRAANTGELFF
TRBV6-2/TRBV6-3	-	TRBD2	TRBJ2-1	TGTGCCAGCAGTTACAGGAGATACCCGCGGGCGGGAGAGTACAATGAGCAGTTCTTC	CASSYRRYPRAGEYNEQFF
TRBV27	few	TRBD1	TRBJ2-7	TGTGCCAGCAGTCCGCGGACAGGGGGCTACGAGCAGTACTTC	CASSPRTGGYEQYF
TRBV6-2/TRBV6-3	-	TRBD1	TRBJ1-1	TGTGCCAGCAGTTACGGGGTCGACAGGGGGATGACTGAAGCTTTCTTT	CASSYGVDRGMTEAFF
TRBV18	-	-	TRBJ2-5	TGTGCCAGCTCACCGCGACTAACCAAACAAGAGACCCAGTACTTC	CASSPRLTKQETQYF
TRBV15	-	-	TRBJ2-3	TGTGCCACCAGCATTGACGGGGGAGATACGCAGTATTTT	CATSIDGGDTQYF
TRBV29-1	-	-	TRBJ2-3	TGCAGCGTTGTACCTAGGTGGGGGACACAAGATACGCAGTATTTT	CSVVPRWGTQDTQYF
TRBV6-2/TRBV6-3	-	TRBD1	TRBJ1-6	TGTGCCAGCAGTAAGAAGCCCGGGACAGGGGGTTATAATTCACCCCTCCACTTT	CASSKKPGTGGYNSPLHF
TRBV7-2	-	-	TRBJ1-2	TGTGCCAGCAGCCAGGATAGGACAGATGGCTACACCTTC	CASSQDRTDGYTF
TRBV15	once	-	TRBJ1-2	TGTGCCACCAGCAGAGATTTGACAAAAGGTGGCTACACCTTC	CATSRDLTKGGYTF
TRBV28	-	TRBD1	TRBJ2-7	TGTGCCAGCAGCGGAAGGGACAGGACACCCTACGAGCAGTACTTC	CASSGRDRTPYEQYF
TRBV11-2	few	-	TRBJ2-3	TGTGCCAGCAGCCCCCGCGGGGTAAGCACAGATACGCAGTATTTT	CASSPRGVSTDTQYF
TRBV14	-	TRBD2	TRBJ2-2	TGTGCCAGCAGCCAAGATTGGCTAGCGGGACTTTCATACACCGGGGAGCTGTTTTTT	CASSQDWLAGLSYTGELFF
TRBV21-1	-	-	TRBJ2-1	TGTGCCAGCAGAAGCAGACTGACCGGGACAGGGGTAATCGATGAGCAGTTCTTC	CASRSRLTGTGVIDEQFF
TRBV7-9	-	-	TRBJ2-4	TGTGCCAGCAGCTTAGGAGGCAGTTCTCAGTACTTC	CASSLGGSSQYF
TRBV6-5	-	-	TRBJ1-5	TGTGCCAGCAGTCCTCCCTATCCTCCGCCCCAGCATTTT	CASSPPYPPPQHF
TRBV10-3	-	-	TRBJ2-2	TGTGCCATCCTCAGAACGACAGGCGACACCGGGGAGCTGTTTTTT	CAILRTTGDTGELFF
TRBV5-4	-	-	TRBJ2-7	TGTGCCAGCAGCCCCGACAGCTCCTACGAGCAGTACTTC	CASSPDSSYEQYF
TRBV19	-	-	TRBJ2-2	TGTGCCAGTAGTATCTCGGACAGCTACACCGGGGAGCTGTTTTTT	CASSISDSYTGELFF
TRBV9	few	-	TRBJ2-7	TGTGCCAGCAGCGCGTACGACAGAGGCAGGATCAACTACTACGAGCAGTACTTC	CASSAYDRGRINYYEQYF
TRBV24-1	-	-	TRBJ2-5	TGTGCCACCAGTGACCCCGGGACAACGCTCCAAGAGACCCAGTACTTC	CATSDPGTTLQETQYF
TRBV11-2	-	TRBD2	TRBJ2-2	TGTGCCAGCAGCCCACTGGGGACTAGCGGGACCCCCGGGGAGCTGTTTTTT	CASSPLGTSGTPGELFF
TRBV7-2	-	TRBD2	TRBJ2-7	TGTGCCAGCAGCTTATGGCAGTCCGGGACTAGCGGCTACGAGCAGTACTTC	CASSLWQSGTSGYEQYF
TRBV9	-	-	TRBJ1-2	TGTGCCAGCAGCGTACTGGGGGGGCCTAACTATGGCTACACCTTC	CASSVLGGPNYGYTF
TRBV7-9	-	-	TRBJ2-5	TGTGCCAGCAGCCCCAGGGTTCTGGATGAGACCCAGTACTTC	CASSPRVLDETQYF
TRBV25-1	-	-	TRBJ1-2	TGTGCCAGCAGTGAACGTGCAGGGAGGGCAGACTATGGCTACACCTTC	CASSERAGRADYGYTF
TRBV18	few	-	TRBJ1-1	TGTGCCAGCTCACCATCGGCCAGGGTGGGCACTGAAGCTTTCTTT	CASSPSARVGTEAFF
TRBV4-3	few	TRBD1	TRBJ1-2	TGCGCCAGCAGCCATCGCGACAGGGAGTCTGGTGGCTACACCTTC	CASSHRDRESGGYTF
TRBV2	-	-	TRBJ1-4	TGTGCCAGCCACAGGGTTGAAGCTGAAAAACTGTTTTTT	CASHRVEAEKLFF
TRBV18	-	TRBD1	TRBJ2-1	TGTGCCAGCTCACCACAGGGCAGGGGGAATGAGCAGTTCTTC	CASSPQGRGNEQFF
TRBV7-9	-	-	TRBJ2-3	TGTGCCAGCAGCTTAAGGCAGGGTCGCACAGATACGCAGTATTTT	CASSLRQGRTDTQYF
TRBV5-4	-	TRBD1	TRBJ1-4	TGTGCCAGCAGCTCCCGGACAGGAACAACTAATGAAAAACTGTTTTTT	CASSSRTGTTNEKLFF
TRBV4-3	-	-	TRBJ2-3	TGCGCCAGCAGCCGACTGGCTAGCACAGATACGCAGTATTTT	CASSRLASTDTQYF
TRBV6-5	-	TRBD2	TRBJ2-1	TGTGCCAGCAGTAAGCTAGCGGGAGGTTACAATGAGCAGTTCTTC	CASSKLAGGYNEQFF
TRBV27	few	TRBD1	TRBJ2-2	TGTGCCAGCAGTTTATCGGGGACAGGGGAACCTCCCGGGGAGCTGTTTTTT	CASSLSGTGEPPGELFF